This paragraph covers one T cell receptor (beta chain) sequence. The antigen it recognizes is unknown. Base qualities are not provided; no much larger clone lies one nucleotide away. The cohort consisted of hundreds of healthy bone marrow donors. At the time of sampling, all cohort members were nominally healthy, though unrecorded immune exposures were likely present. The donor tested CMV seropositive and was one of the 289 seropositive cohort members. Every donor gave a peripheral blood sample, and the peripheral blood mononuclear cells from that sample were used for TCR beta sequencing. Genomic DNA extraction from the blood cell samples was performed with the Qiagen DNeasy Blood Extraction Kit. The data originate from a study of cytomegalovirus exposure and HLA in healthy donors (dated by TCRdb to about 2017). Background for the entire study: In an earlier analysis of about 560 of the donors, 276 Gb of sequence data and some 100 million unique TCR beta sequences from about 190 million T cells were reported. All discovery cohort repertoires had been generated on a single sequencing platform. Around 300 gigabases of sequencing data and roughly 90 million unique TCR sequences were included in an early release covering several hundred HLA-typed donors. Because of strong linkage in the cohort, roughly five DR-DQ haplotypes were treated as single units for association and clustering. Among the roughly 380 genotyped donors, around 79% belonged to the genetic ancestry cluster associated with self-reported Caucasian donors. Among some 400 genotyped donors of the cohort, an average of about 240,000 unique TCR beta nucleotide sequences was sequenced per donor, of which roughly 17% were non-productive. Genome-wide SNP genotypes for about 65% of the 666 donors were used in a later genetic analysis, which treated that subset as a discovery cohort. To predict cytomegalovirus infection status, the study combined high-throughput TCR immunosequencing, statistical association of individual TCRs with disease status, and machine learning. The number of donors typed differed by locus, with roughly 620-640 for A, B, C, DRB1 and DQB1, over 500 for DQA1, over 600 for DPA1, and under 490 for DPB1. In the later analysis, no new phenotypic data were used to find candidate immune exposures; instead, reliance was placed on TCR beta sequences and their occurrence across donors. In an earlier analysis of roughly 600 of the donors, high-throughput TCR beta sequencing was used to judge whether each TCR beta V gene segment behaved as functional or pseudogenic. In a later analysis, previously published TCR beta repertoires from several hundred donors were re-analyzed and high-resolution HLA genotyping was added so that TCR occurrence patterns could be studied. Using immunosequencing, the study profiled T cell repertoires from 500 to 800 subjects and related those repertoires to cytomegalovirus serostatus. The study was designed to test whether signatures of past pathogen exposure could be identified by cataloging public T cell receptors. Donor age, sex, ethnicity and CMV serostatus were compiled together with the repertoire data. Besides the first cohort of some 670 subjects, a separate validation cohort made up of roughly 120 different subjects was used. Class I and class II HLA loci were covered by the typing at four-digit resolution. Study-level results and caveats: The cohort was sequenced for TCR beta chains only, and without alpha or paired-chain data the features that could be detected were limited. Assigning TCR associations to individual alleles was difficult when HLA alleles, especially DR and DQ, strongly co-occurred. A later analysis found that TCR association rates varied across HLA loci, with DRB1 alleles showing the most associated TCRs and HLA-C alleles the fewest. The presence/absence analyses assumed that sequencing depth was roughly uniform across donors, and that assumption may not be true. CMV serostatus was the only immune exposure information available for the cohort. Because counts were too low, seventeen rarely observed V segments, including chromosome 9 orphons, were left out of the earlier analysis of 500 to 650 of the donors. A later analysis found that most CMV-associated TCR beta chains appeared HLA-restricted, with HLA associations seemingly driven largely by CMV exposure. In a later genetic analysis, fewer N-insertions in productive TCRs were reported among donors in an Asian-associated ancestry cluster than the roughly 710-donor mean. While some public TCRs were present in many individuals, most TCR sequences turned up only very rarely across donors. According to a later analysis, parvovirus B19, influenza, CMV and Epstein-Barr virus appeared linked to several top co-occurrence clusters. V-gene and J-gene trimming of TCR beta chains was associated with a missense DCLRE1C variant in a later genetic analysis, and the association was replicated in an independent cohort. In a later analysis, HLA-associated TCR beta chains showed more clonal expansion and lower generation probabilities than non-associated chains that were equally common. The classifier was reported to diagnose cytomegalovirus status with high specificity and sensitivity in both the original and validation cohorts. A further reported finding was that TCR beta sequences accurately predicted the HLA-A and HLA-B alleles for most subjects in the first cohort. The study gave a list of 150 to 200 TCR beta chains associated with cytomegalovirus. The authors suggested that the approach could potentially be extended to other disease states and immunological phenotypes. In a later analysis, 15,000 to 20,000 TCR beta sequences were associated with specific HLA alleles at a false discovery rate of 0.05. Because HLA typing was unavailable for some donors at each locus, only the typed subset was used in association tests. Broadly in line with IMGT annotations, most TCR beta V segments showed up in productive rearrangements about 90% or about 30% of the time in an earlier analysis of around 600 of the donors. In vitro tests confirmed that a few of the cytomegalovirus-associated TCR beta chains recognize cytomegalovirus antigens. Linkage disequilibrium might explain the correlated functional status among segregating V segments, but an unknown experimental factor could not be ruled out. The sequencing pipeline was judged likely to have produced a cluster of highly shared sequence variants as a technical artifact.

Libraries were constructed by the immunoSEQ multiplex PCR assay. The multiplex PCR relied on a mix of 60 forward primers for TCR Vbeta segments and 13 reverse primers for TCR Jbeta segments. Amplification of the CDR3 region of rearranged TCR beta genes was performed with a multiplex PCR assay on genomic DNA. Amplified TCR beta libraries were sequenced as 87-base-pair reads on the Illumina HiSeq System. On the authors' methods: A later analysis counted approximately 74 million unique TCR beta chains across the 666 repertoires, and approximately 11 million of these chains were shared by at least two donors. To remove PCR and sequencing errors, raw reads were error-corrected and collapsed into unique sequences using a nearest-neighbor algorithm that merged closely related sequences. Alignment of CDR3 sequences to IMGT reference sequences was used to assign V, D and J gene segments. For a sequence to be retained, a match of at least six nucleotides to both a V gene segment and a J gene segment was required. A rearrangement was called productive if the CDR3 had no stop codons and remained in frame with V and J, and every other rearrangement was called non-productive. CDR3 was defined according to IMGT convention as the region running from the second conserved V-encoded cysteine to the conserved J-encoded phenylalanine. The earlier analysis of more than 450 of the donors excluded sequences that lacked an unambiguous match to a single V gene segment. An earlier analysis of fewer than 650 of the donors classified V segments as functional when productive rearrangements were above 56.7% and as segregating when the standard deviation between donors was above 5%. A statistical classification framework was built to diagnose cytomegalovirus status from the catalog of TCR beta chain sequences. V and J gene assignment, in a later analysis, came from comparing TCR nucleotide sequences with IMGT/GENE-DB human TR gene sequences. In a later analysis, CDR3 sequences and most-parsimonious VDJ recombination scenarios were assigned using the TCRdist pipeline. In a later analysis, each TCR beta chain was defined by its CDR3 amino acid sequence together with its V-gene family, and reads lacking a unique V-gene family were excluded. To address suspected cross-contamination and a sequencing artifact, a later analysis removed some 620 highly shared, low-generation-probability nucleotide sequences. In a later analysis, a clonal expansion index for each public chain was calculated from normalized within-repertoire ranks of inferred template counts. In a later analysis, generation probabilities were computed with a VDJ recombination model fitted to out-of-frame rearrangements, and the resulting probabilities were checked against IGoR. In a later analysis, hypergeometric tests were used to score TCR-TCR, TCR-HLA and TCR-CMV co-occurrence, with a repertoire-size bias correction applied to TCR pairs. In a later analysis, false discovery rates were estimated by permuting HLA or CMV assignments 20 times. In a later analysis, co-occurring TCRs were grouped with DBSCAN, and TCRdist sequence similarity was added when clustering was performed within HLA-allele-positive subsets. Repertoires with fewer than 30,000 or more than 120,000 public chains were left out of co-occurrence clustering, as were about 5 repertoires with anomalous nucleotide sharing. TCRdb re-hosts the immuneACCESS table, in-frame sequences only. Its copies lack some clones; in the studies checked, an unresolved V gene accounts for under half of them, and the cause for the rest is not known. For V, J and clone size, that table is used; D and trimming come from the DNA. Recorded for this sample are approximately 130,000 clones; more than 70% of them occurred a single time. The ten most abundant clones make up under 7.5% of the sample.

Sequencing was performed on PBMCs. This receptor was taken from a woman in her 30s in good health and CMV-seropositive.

The CDR3 is CASSPEQGVRGYTF. In nucleotides, the sequence is TGTGCCAGCAGTCCAGAACAGGGGGTACGTGGCTACACCTTC. In this chain, TRBV28 is recombined with TRBJ1-2; TRBD1 aligns with 8 central bases. CDR1 and CDR2, looked up from the germline V gene, are MDHEN and SYDVKM. The CDR3 runs 14 residues from the cysteine to the phenylalanine. The CDR3 DNA has 42 bases and is translated from base 1. At the junction V is shortened by 5 bases and J by 7 bases; bases outside the gene matches: 9.